The next 20 T cell receptor beta chains were all read from a single sample in a study of beta chain features in type 1 diabetes. Expressed TCRB transcripts were sequenced, since all the RNA that had been isolated was reverse transcribed. The assay was immunoSEQ multiplex PCR, and TCRdb's table has in-frame clones only and misses some. The sample records roughly 290,000 clones, approximately 8.1% being singletons. The sequenced sample consisted of central memory CD4+ T cells from blood. Receptors were obtained from a woman younger than 30 in good health.

This clone was seen only a few times. The rearrangement joins TRBV30 to TRBJ2-7; 10 positions match TRBD1. The germline gives CDR1 GTSNPN, CDR2 SVGIG (reference sequence). Unmatched junction bases numbered 4, after V lost 3 bases and J lost 5 bases. The CDR3 loop spans 13 amino acids. The CDR3 sequence is CAWSWDRGHEQYF. CDR3 in DNA: TGTGCCTGGAGCTGGGACAGGGGACACGAGCAGTACTTC.

CDR3 bases: TGTGCCAGCGGACAGACCTCCTACAATGAGCAGTTCTTC. This sequence encodes CASGQTSYNEQFF. The rearrangement joins TRBV27 to TRBJ2-1, with D perhaps TRBD1 (6 bases). V lost 8 bases and J 0 bases, leaving 8 bases between the germline ends. CDR3 length equals 13 residues. CDR1 is MNHEY and CDR2 is SMNVEV in the germline V gene (reference sequence).

This clone was counted a few times. V and J are TRBV28 and TRBJ1-4, with D unresolved. The length of the CDR3 is 14 residues. Germline CDR1 reads MDHEN; CDR2 reads SYDVKM. V was clipped by 6 bases and J by 0 bases, with 8 bases between them. This chain's CDR3 is CASRTRATNEKLFF. The CDR3, as DNA: TGTGCCAGCAGAACAAGAGCAACTAATGAAAAACTGTTTTTT.

A remark on this clone: Other DNA sequences from this sample encode an identical CDR3 as well. V is TRBV7-2 and J is TRBJ1-1; D remains unclear. Between the trimmed V and J ends, which lost 0 bases and 1 base, there was a span of 3 bases. Per germline, CDR1 SGHTA and CDR2 FQGNSA. CDR3 length: 13 residues. This CDR3 reads CASSLAENTEAFF. CDR3 sequence (DNA): TGTGCCAGCAGCTTAGCAGAGAACACTGAAGCTTTCTTT.

This clone was observed a few times. The V and J genes are TRBV7-9 and TRBJ2-3; D remains ambiguous. The CDR3 loop spans 15 amino acids. The germline gives CDR1 SEHNR, CDR2 FQNEAQ (reference sequence). V was clipped by 5 bases and J by 0 bases, with 12 bases between them. CDR3 in amino acids: CASSPWSGSTDTQYF. The CDR3 nucleotides are TGTGCCAGCAGCCCATGGTCAGGTAGCACAGATACGCAGTATTTT.

This rearrangement joins TRBV28 to TRBJ1-5, with a possible D match to TRBD1 (5 bases). CDR1 and CDR2 from the germline V gene are MDHEN and SYDVKM. The CDR3 runs to 13 residues. V was shortened by 5 bases and J by 4 bases, with 9 bases between the two germline ends. CDR3 region: CASSGGGNQPQHF. The DNA for the CDR3 is TGTGCCAGCAGTGGGGGGGGTAATCAGCCCCAGCATTTT.

Only a few counts were recorded for this clone. The chain couples TRBV28 to TRBJ1-2; 8 nucleotides align to TRBD1. There are 13 residues in the CDR3. Losses at the gene ends were 9 bases for V and 5 bases for J; bases not matched to a gene: 8. Germline V gene lookup returns CDR1 MDHEN and CDR2 SYDVKM. CDR3: CASTLGQAYGYTF. CDR3 DNA sequence: TGTGCCAGTACTCTGGGACAGGCTTATGGCTACACCTTC.

Only a few counts were recorded for this clone. The chain uses TRBV11-1 and TRBJ2-2; no firm D call. Trimming took 2 bases from V and 2 from J, leaving 9 bases between them. Germline V gives CDR1 SGHAT, CDR2 FQDESV (reference sequence). This CDR3 has 15 amino acids. The CDR3 reads CASSLIVPNTGELFF. The CDR3 bases are TGTGCCAGCAGCTTAATCGTCCCAAACACCGGGGAGCTGTTTTTT. The full variable domain, rest sourced from reference TRBV11-1 and TRBJ2-2, is EAEVAQSPRYKITEKSQAVAFWCDPISGHATLYWYRQILGQGPELLVQFQDESVVDDSQLPKDRFSAERLKGVDSTLKIQPAELGDSAMYLCASSLIVPNTGELFFGEGSRLTVL.

V usage is TRBV15 and J usage is TRBJ2-5; D might be TRBD2 (7 bases). The ends were cut back, 0 bases at V and 5 bases at J, with 10 bases in the middle. CDR3 size: 14 residues. Per the germline V gene, CDR1 is LNHNV and CDR2 is YYDKDF (reference sequence). Written as DNA, the CDR3 is TGTGCCACCAGCAGAGATCGGGGGGCCGAGACCCAGTACTTC. This codes for CATSRDRGAETQYF.

J is TRBJ1-1 and V is TRBV27; TRBD1 might be the D (5 bases). There are 11 residues in the CDR3. Germline loops: CDR1 MNHEY, CDR2 SMNVEV (reference sequence). V was clipped by 9 bases and J by 8 bases, with 13 bases between them. CDR3 sequence reads: CARGGELEAFF. CDR3 DNA: TGTGCCAGGGGGGGGGAACTCGAAGCTTTCTTT.

DNA for the CDR3: TGTGCCAGCAGCATACTAGGGGGAATGGTCGACGAGCAGTACGTC. It codes for CASSILGGMVDEQYV. The chain couples TRBV7-9 to TRBJ2-7; weak D call: TRBD1 (6 bases). Germline V gene data show CDR1 as SEHNR and CDR2 as FQNEAQ (reference sequence). CDR3 size: 15 residues. The V and J ends lost 5 bases and 5 bases respectively, with 19 bases between them.

This clone was found a few times. V gene TRBV6-1 combines with J gene TRBJ2-7; 7 nucleotides line up with TRBD1. Germline-derived CDR1 and CDR2 are MNHNS and SASEGT. The junction had 11 bases not matched to a gene; V was cut back by 6 bases and J by 6 bases. The CDR3 is made up of 14 amino acids. The CDR3 DNA is TGTGCCAGCAGCCGAACAGGGGAAGTAGGCGAGCAGTACGTC. Protein sequence: CASSRTGEVGEQYV.

This chain joins TRBV7-9 and TRBJ2-7; maybe TRBD1 (6 bases). The germline V gene has CDR1 SEHNR and CDR2 FQNEAQ (reference sequence). The length of the CDR3 is 18 residues. Between the trimmed V and J ends, which lost 3 bases and 4 bases, there was a span of 25 bases. This CDR3 reads CASSFTLRQGLWIYEQYV. The CDR3 bases are TGTGCCAGCAGCTTCACCCTCCGGCAGGGGCTTTGGATATACGAGCAGTACGTC.

This clone was found many times. V and J are TRBV7-2 and TRBJ1-5; D is perhaps TRBD1 (6 bases). The CDR3 consists of 15 residues. Germline V lookup: CDR1 SGHTA, CDR2 FQGNSA. Trimming took off 2 bases at V and 1 base at J, with 9 bases between the two ends. The chain's CDR3 is CASSLKGGSNQPQHF. The CDR3 DNA is TGTGCCAGCAGCTTAAAAGGGGGAAGCAATCAGCCCCAGCATTTT.

This clone was observed a handful of times. This chain links TRBV29-1 with TRBJ1-2; possible D gene TRBD1, 5 bases. Per germline, CDR1 SQVTM and CDR2 ANQGSEA. The CDR3 is made up of 13 amino acids. V was shortened by 4 bases and J by 6 bases, with 15 bases between the two germline ends. CDR3 sequence: CSVAWGYRDGYTF. The CDR3 DNA is TGCAGCGTTGCTTGGGGGTATCGGGATGGCTACACCTTC.

The V and J genes are TRBV7-2 and TRBJ1-5; perhaps TRBD1 as D (5 bases). CDR1 and CDR2 from the germline V gene are SGHTA and FQGNSA. V lost 4 bases, J lost 6 bases, and 13 bases lay in between. This CDR3 contains 14 residues. The CDR3 protein is CASSSQSGGQPQHF. CDR3 DNA: TGTGCCAGCAGCTCCCAATCGGGGGGTCAGCCCCAGCATTTT.

Only a few counts were recorded for this clone. V usage is TRBV15 and J usage is TRBJ1-4; TRBD1 agrees at 10 bases. This CDR3 region has 14 residues. V lost 4 bases to trimming and J lost 10 bases; unmatched junction nucleotides: 6. Germline values: CDR1 LNHNV, CDR2 YYDKDF (reference sequence). The CDR3 bases are TGTGCCACCAGCATGAGACAGGGGGCGGGAAAACTGTTTTTT. As protein: CATSMRQGAGKLFF.

This clone was picked up a small number of times. The chain carries TRBV5-4 and TRBJ2-6; weak D call: TRBD1 (5 bases). V shed 6 bases and J shed 2 bases, with 18 bases lying between them. The CDR3 spans 17 residues. Germline V lookup: CDR1 SGHNT, CDR2 YYREEE (reference sequence). CDR3 region: CASTFPGPTTGANVLTF. The CDR3 DNA follows: TGTGCCAGCACCTTCCCAGGGCCTACAACTGGGGCCAACGTCCTGACTTTC.

V gene TRBV11-2 combines with J gene TRBJ2-3; D unresolved. Trimming pared 5 bases from V and 7 bases from J, leaving 10 bases between. Germline CDR1 reads SGHAT; CDR2 reads FQNNGV. This CDR3 is 12 amino acids long. The DNA of the CDR3 is TGTGCCAGCAGCGCATCCCGGCATACGCAGTATTTT. Amino acids: CASSASRHTQYF.

The rearrangement links TRBV16 to TRBJ2-7; 12 bases line up with TRBD1. Germline loops: CDR1 KGHSY, CDR2 FQNENV. The J segment lost 5 bases and the V segment lost 0 bases, leaving 2 bases of the junction unmatched. This CDR3 comprises 15 residues. CDR3 sequence (DNA): TGTGCCAGCAGCCAATCGGGACAGGGGGCTCACGAGCAGTACTTC. It encodes CASSQSGQGAHEQYF.